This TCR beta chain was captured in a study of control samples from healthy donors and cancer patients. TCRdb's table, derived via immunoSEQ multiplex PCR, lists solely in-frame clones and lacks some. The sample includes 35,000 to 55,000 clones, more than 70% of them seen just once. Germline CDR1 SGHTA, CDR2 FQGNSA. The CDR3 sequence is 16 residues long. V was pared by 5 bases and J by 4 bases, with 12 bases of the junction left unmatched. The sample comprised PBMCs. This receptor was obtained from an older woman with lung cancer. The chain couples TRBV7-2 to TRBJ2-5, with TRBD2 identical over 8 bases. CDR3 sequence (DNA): TGTGCCAGCAGCCCTGGGGCGGGAGCGGGAGTAGAGACCCAGTACTTC. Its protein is CASSPGAGAGVETQYF.